This T cell receptor (beta chain) was observed in a study of identical twins. TCRdb processed the 5' RACE reads anew with MiXCR; each CDR3 protein has one entry. In the table there are fewer than 900,000 distinct CDR3 sequences, 18% of which are singletons. Details on this clonotype: The antigen is undetermined.

Among all donors, each was a healthy Caucasian. Study-wide points: Donors were not followed over many years; analysis was cross-sectional.

CDR1 and CDR2 (germline): LGHNA, YNFKEQ. With 0 bases clipped from V and 2 bases from J, the junction kept 6 bases outside the gene matches. This CDR3 spans 17 amino acids. The same data also went into a second study, on T cells expressing NK-cell markers. In that study: The TCR beta repertoires originated in sorted CD3+CD56+NKG2C+, CD3+CD56+NKG2C- and CD3+CD56-NKG2C+ T cells.

The receptor's source is a woman aged 18 to 35 in good health. The V and J genes are TRBV4-2 and TRBJ2-7, with 11 bases aligning to TRBD2. Sequencing input: PBMCs. The CDR3 DNA is TGTGCCAGCAGCCAAGAGACACTAGCGGGGGCTACCTACGAGCAGTACTTC. Translating gives CASSQETLAGATYEQYF.